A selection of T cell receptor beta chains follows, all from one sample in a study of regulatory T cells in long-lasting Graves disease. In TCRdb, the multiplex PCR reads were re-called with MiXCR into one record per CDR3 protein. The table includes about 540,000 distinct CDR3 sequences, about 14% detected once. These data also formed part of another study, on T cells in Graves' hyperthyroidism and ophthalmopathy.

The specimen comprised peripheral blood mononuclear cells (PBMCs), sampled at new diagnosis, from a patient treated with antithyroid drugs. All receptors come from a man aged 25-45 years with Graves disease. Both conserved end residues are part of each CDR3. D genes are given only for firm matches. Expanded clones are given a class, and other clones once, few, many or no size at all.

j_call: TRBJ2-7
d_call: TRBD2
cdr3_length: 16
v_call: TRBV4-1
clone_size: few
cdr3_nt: TGCGCCAGCAGCCAAGTTCCACTAGCGGGTCCTGCCGGGCAGTACTTC
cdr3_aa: CASSQVPLAGPAGQYF

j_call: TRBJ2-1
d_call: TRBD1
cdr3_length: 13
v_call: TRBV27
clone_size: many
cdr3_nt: TGTGCCAGCGGTAGACAGGGGGCAGATGAGCAGTTCTTC
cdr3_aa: CASGRQGADEQFF

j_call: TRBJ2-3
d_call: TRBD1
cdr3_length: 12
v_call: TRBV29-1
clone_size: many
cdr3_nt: TGCAGCGTGAGACAGGGAGCGGATACGCAGTATTTT
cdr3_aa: CSVRQGADTQYF

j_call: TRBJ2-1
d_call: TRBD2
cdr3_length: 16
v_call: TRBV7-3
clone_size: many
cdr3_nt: TGTGCCAGCAGCTTAATGGGATTAGCGGGAGTTGGTGAGCAGTTCTTC
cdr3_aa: CASSLMGLAGVGEQFF

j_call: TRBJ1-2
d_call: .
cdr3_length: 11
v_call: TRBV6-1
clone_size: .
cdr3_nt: TGTGCCACCCGACGTGGCTGGGGCTACACCTTC
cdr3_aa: CATRRGWGYTF

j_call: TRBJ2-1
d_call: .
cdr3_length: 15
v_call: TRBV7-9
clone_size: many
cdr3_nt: TGTGCCAGCACCACGCTGTCGGAGTCTGACAATGAGCAGTTCTTC
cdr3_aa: CASTTLSESDNEQFF

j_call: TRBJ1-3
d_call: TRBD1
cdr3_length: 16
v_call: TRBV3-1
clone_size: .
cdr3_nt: TGTGCCAGCAGCCAAGATACAGGGGGCTCTGGAAACACCATATATTTT
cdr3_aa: CASSQDTGGSGNTIYF

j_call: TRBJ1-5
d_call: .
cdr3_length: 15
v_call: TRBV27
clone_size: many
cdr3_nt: TGTGCCAGCAGTTTATCGGGCAGGGGCAATCAGCCCCAGCATTTT
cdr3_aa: CASSLSGRGNQPQHF

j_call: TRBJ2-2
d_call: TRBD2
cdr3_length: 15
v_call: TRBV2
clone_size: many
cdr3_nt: TGTGCCAGCAGTGAACCGGGAGGCCCTTCCGGGGAGCTGTTTTTT
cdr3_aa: CASSEPGGPSGELFF

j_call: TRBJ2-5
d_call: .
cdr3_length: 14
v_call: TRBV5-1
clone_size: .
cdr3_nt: TGCGCCAGCACCCGAGGAGGGGGGCAAGAGACCCAGTACTTC
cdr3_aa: CASTRGGGQETQYF

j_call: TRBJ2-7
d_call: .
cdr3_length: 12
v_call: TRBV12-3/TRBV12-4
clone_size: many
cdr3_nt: TGTGCCAGCACTGGGGGCGGGTACGAGCAGTACTTC
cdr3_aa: CASTGGGYEQYF

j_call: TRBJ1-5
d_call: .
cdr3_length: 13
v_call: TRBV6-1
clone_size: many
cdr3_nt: TGTGCCAGCGGGGGGAGGAGCAATCAGCCCCAGCATTTT
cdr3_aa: CASGGRSNQPQHF

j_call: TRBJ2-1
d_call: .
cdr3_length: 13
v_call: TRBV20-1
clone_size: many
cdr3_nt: TGCAGTGCTAGAGGACTCCTTAGCTCTGAGCAGTTCTTC
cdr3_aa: CSARGLLSSEQFF

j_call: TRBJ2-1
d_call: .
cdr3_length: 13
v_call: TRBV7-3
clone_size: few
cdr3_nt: TGTGCCAGCGCCATCACCCCCGGGAATGAGCAGTTCTTC
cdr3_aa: CASAITPGNEQFF

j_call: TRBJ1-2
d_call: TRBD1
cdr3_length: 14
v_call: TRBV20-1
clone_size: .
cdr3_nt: TGCAGTGCTTATACCGGGACAGGGGCCGACGGCTACACCTTC
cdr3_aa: CSAYTGTGADGYTF

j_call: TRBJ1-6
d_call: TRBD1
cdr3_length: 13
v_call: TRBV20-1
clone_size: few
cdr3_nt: TGCAGTGGAAGGGCAGGGGGAAATTCACCCCTCCACTTT
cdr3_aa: CSGRAGGNSPLHF

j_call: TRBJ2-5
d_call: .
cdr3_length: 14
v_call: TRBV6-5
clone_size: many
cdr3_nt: TGTGCCAGCAGTTACGGCGGGCCGGGAGAGACCCAGTACTTC
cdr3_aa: CASSYGGPGETQYF

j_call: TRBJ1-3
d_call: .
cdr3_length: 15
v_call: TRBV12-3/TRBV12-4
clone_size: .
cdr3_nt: TGTGCCAGCAGTTTTCGGCCTCTCTCTGGAAACACCATATATTTT
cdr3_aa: CASSFRPLSGNTIYF

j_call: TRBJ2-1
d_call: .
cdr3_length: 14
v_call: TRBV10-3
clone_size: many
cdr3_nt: TGTGCCATCTTTAGCGGCATAGCCTACAATGAGCAGTTCTTC
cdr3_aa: CAIFSGIAYNEQFF

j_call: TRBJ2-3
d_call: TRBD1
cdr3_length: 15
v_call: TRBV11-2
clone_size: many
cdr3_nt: TGTGCCAGCAGCTTTGGGACAGGGGGCACAGATACGCAGTATTTT
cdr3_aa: CASSFGTGGTDTQYF